This T cell receptor (beta chain) originates from a study of blood T cell repertoires in COVID-19. Study information: Samples representing acute and convalescent COVID-19 were sourced from the United States, Italy and Spain. PBMCs, B-cell-depleted T cells, or T cells provided the cDNA or gDNA that made up the material.

The CDR3 spans 16 residues. Germline CDR1 and CDR2: SGHTA and FQGNSA. V gave up 2 bases and J gave up 7 bases; unmatched junction bases: 10. In the original processing: From reference gene primer amplification, estimates of nucleated cell counts were derived. Here immunoSEQ multiplex PCR was the method, and the copy in TCRdb shows in-frame clones only, minus some. V, J and clone size derive from that table, while D and trimming were established from the DNA sequence. This table holds about 72,000 clones, 82% found once. The TCR was taken from a human donor in a cohort sampled during active COVID-19. The chain recombines TRBV7-2 with TRBJ2-1, with 8 bases matching TRBD2. Sequenced sample: peripheral blood. The CDR3 region is CASSLRGRGADNEQFF. In DNA form, the CDR3 reads TGTGCCAGCAGCTTACGAGGGCGGGGGGCGGATAATGAGCAGTTCTTC.